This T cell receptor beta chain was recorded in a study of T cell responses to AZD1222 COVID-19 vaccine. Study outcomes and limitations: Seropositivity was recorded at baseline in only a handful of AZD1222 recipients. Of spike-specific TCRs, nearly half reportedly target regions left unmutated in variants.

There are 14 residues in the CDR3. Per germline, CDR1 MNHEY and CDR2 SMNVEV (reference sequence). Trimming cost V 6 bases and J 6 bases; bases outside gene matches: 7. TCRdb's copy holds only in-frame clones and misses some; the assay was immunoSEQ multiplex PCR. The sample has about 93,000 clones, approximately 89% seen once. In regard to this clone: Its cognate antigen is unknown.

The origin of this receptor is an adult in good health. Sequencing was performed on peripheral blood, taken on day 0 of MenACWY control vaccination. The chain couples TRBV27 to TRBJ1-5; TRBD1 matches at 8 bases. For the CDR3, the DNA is TGTGCCAGCAGACAGACAGGGGAGGGTCAGCCCCAGCATTTT. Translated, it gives CASRQTGEGQPQHF.